One sample yielded the 5 T cell receptor beta chains listed below, sequenced in a study of cytomegalovirus exposure and HLA in healthy donors. The PCR was carried out with 60 Vbeta primers and 13 Jbeta primers. Profiling relied on immunoSEQ multiplex PCR, and the TCRdb table lists in-frame clones only, not all of them. This sample has around 150,000 clones; roughly 77% occur once, and the top ten carry approximately 2.1%. Material: PBMCs. Source of these receptors: a man between 50 and 59 years old in good health and CMV-seropositive.

The chain carries TRBV27 and TRBJ1-2; 11 positions match TRBD1. Germline CDR1 and CDR2: MNHEY and SMNVEV (reference sequence). The CDR3 consists of 16 residues. The V segment lost 0 bases and the J segment 5 bases; nucleotides outside the gene matches: 5. The CDR3 sequence: CASSLSRTGGPYGYTF. In nucleotides, the CDR3 is TGTGCCAGCAGTTTATCCCGGACAGGGGGCCCTTATGGCTACACCTTC.

This clone has only one observation. The chain carries TRBV11-2 and TRBJ2-1, with 12 nucleotides matching TRBD2. The V segment lost 5 bases and the J segment 14 bases; nucleotides outside the gene matches: 13. The CDR3 covers 15 residues. Germline V CDR1 and CDR2: SGHAT, FQNNGV. CDR3 nucleotides: TGTGCCAGCAGCCCACTAGCGGGGGGTACCAGGGGGGAGTTCTTC. This translates into CASSPLAGGTRGEFF.

The V gene is TRBV28, the J gene TRBJ2-7, with D possibly TRBD1 on 6 matching bases. Looked up from germline, CDR1 is MDHEN and CDR2 is SYDVKM. The CDR3 runs 12 residues. V was clipped by 5 bases and J by 4 bases, with 9 bases between them. The CDR3 protein is CASSRTGYEQYF. CDR3 bases: TGTGCCAGCAGTCGTACAGGGTACGAGCAGTACTTC.

The rearrangement joins TRBV4-1 to TRBJ1-2, with a weak D call TRBD1 (5 bases). Germline lookup yields CDR1 MGHRA and CDR2 YSYEKL. The CDR3 covers 17 residues. Trimming left V 4 bases short and J 8 bases short, with 26 bases between. CDR3 amino acids: CASSPLIQLVGGKGYTF. Here the CDR3 DNA reads TGCGCCAGCAGCCCACTGATACAACTGGTGGGGGGTAAAGGCTACACCTTC.

V gene TRBV10-3 combines with J gene TRBJ1-1, with D possibly TRBD1 on 6 matching bases. CDR3 size: 14 residues. The germline CDR1 and CDR2 sequences are ENHRY and SYGVKD. Trimming pared 9 bases from V and 4 bases from J, leaving 18 bases between. The DNA of the CDR3 is TGTGCCATACAAACAGGGATCGAGGCCACTGAAGCTTTCTTT. Translation gives CAIQTGIEATEAFF.